This TCR beta chain was retrieved from a study of T cell responses to AZD1222 COVID-19 vaccine. Study-level information: Timing groups of about 4 and about 12 weeks for second doses were pooled. Study-wide results and limits: Spike-wide coverage was observed for vaccine-associated CD4 TCRs, with dominant responses at 160-218 and 743-854. Donors were mostly white British, more females; clonal diversity possibly underestimated. When two AZD1222 doses had been given, Spike-specific TCR breadth and depth rose.

CDR3 length: 17 residues. V lost 4 bases, J lost 7 bases, and 13 bases stayed unmatched. Germline assignment: CDR1 MGHRA and CDR2 YSYEKL. Of note for this clone: Its antigen is not identified.

Here immunoSEQ multiplex PCR was the method, and the copy in TCRdb shows in-frame clones only, minus some. The data show approximately 260,000 clones, approximately 93% seen once. The chain combines TRBV4-1 with TRBJ1-4; TRBD1 matches at 9 bases. The sample consisted of peripheral blood, taken on day 0 of AZD1222 vaccination. The receptor comes from an adult in good health. For the CDR3, the DNA is TGCGCCAGCAGCCGACCACCTCACAGGGGGCTCCCTGAAAAACTGTTTTTT. It yields the protein CASSRPPHRGLPEKLFF.